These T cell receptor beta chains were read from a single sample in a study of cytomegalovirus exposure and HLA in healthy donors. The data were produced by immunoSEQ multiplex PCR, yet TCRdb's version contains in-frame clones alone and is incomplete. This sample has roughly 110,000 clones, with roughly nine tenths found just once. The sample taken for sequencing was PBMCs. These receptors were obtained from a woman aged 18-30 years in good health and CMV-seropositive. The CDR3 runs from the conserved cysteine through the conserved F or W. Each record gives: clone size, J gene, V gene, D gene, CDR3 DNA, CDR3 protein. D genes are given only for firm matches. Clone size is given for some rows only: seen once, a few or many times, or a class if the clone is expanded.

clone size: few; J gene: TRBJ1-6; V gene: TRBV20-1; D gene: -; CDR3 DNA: TGCAGTGCTAACTCTGGTTCACCCCTCCACTTT; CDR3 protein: CSANSGSPLHF
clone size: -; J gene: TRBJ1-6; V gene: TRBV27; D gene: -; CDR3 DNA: TGTGCCAGCAGTTTAGTCCCAGGAAGCTCCTATAATTCACCTCTCCACTTT; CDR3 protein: CASSLVPGSSYNSPLHF
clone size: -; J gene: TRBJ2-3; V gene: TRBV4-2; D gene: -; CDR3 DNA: TGTGCCAGCAGCCAAGTAGTAGCGGCTAGCACAGATACGCAGTATTTT; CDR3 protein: CASSQVVAASTDTQYF
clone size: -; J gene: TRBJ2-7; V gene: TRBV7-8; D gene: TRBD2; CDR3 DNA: TGTGCCAGCAGCTTACTCGGCGGGGGGGACCCAAGTTCCTACGAGCAGTACTTC; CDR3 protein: CASSLLGGGDPSSYEQYF
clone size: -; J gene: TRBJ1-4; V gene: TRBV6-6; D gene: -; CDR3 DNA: TGTGCCAGCAGTCTGGCAGGGAATGAAAAACTGTTTTTT; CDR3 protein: CASSLAGNEKLFF
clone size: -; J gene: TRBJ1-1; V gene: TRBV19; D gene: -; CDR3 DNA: TGTGCCAGTAGCCTGTCGGGGAGGAGGACTGAAGCTTTCTTT; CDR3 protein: CASSLSGRRTEAFF
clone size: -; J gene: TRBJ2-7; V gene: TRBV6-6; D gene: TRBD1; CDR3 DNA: TGTGCCAGCAGTAAACTCCGGGACAGACTTACCTACGAGCAGTACTTC; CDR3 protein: CASSKLRDRLTYEQYF
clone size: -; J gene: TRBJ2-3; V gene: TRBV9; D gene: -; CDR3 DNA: TGTGCCAGCAGCGTAGTGGCAGGGACAGATACGCAGTATTTT; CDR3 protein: CASSVVAGTDTQYF
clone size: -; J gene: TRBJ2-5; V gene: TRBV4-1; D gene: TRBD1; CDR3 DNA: TGCGCCAGCAGCCATCCCCGGGACAGTCTAACCCAAGAGACCCAGTACTTC; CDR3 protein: CASSHPRDSLTQETQYF
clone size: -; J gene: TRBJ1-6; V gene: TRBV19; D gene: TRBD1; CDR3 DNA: TGTGCCAGTAGAGTAGGGACAGCCGAAGTTTATAATTCACCCCTCCACTTT; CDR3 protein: CASRVGTAEVYNSPLHF
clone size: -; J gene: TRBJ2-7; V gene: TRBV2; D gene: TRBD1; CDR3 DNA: TGTGCCAGCAGAGTTACAGGGGGATCCTACGAGCAGTACTTC; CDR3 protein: CASRVTGGSYEQYF
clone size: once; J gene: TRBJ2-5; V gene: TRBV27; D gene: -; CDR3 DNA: TGTGCCAGCAGTTTCGGTGGGGGGAAGACCCAGTACTTC; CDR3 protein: CASSFGGGKTQYF
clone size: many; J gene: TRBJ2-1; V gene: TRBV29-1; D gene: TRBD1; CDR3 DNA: TGCAGCGCTAGGACAGGGGGCGATTCCAATGAGCAGTTCTTC; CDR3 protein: CSARTGGDSNEQFF
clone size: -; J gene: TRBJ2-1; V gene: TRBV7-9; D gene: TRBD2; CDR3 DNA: TGTGCCAGCAGCTCAGTCGGCGGGGGGGCGGGTGAGCAGTTCTTC; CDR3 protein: CASSSVGGGAGEQFF
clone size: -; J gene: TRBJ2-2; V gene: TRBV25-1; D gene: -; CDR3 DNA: TGTGCCAGCAGTGAATGGCTCCGCACCGGGGAGCTGTTTTTT; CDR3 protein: CASSEWLRTGELFF
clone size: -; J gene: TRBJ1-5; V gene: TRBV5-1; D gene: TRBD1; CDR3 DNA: TGCGCCAGCAGCTTGGACAATACAGGGGGGGGATTCAATCAGCCCCAGCATTTT; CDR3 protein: CASSLDNTGGGFNQPQHF
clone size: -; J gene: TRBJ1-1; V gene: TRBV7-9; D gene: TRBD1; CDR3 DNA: TGTGCCAGCAGCCAAGGGACAGGGAACACTGAAGCTTTCTTT; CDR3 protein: CASSQGTGNTEAFF
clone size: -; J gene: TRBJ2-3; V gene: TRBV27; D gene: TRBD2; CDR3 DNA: TGTGCCAGCAGTTTGGGACTAGCGGGGGGAACAGATACGCAGTATTTT; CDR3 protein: CASSLGLAGGTDTQYF
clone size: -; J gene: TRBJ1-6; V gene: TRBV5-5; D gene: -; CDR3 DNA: TGTGCCAGCAGCCGGGCTGCGGACAGATATAATTCACCCCTCCACTTT; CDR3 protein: CASSRAADRYNSPLHF
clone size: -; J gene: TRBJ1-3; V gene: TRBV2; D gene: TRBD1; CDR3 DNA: TGTGCCAGCAGTGAAGAGGGGGCGGGGTTTAACACCATATATTTT; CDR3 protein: CASSEEGAGFNTIYF
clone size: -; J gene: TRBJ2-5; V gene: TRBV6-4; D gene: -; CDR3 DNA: TGTGCCAGCAGTGACTCATTTGGGTCAGGGCAAGAGACCCAGTACTTC; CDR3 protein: CASSDSFGSGQETQYF
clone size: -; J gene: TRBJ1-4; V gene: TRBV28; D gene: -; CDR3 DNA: TGTGCCAGCAGTTCTAGCGGGGCCACTAATGAAAAACTGTTTTTT; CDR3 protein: CASSSSGATNEKLFF
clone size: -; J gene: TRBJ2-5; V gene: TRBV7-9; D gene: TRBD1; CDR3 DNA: TGTGCCAGCAGCTTTGGGACAGGGTCGGAGACCCAGTACTTC; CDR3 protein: CASSFGTGSETQYF
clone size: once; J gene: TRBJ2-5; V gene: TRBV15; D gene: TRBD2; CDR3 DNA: TGTGCCACCAGCAGAGGGGCTAGCGGGGGAGAAGAGACCCAGTACTTC; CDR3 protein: CATSRGASGGEETQYF
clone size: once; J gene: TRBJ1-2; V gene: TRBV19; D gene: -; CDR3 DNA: TGTGCCAGTAGTATAACAGGAACTAACTATGGCTACACCTTC; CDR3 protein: CASSITGTNYGYTF
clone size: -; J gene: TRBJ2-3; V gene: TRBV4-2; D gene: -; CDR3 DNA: TGTGCCAGCAGCCCCCGCGGAGATACGCAGTATTTT; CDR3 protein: CASSPRGDTQYF
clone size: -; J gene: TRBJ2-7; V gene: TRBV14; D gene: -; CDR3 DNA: TGTGCCAGCAGCGTCCGGGACACCAACTACGAGCAGTACTTC; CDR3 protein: CASSVRDTNYEQYF
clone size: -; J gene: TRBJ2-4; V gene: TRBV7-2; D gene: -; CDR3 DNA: TGTGCCAGCAGCTTAGTTGTATCGGACATTCAGTACTTC; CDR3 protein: CASSLVVSDIQYF
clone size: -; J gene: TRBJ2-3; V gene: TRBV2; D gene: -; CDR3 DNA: TGTGCCAGCAGTGATTCGGGCGGGGCCAGTTTAGGTACGCAGTATTTT; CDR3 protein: CASSDSGGASLGTQYF